Listed below are T cell receptor beta chains from one sample, sequenced in a study of CD8+ T cells in alopecia areata. Some clones are missing from TCRdb's copy, which holds only in-frame ones; the method was immunoSEQ multiplex PCR. The repertoire has around 250,000 clones, roughly 69% of them found once; the top ten carry around 1.2%. The specimen comprised CD4+ T cells sorted from blood, sampled at week 0. Source of these receptors: a human donor with alopecia areata. Both conserved end residues are part of each CDR3. D genes are given only for firm matches. Part of the rows lack a size; the others show once, few, many or a class for expanded clones.

j_gene: TRBJ2-5
v_gene: TRBV4-2
abundance: .
d_gene: TRBD1
CDR3aa: CASSQVGTGGETQYF
CDR3nt: TGTGCCAGCAGCCAAGTTGGGACAGGAGGAGAGACCCAGTACTTC

j_gene: TRBJ2-1
v_gene: TRBV27
abundance: once
d_gene: .
CDR3aa: CASSGLPIYNEQFF
CDR3nt: TGTGCCAGCAGTGGACTACCCATCTACAATGAGCAGTTCTTC

j_gene: TRBJ2-7
v_gene: TRBV4-1
abundance: .
d_gene: .
CDR3aa: CASSHRGAVWEQYF
CDR3nt: TGCGCCAGCAGCCATAGGGGCGCGGTGTGGGAGCAGTACTTC

j_gene: TRBJ1-5
v_gene: TRBV7-9
abundance: few
d_gene: TRBD1
CDR3aa: CASSLGTTGSQPQHF
CDR3nt: TGTGCCAGCAGCTTAGGGACGACAGGGAGTCAGCCCCAGCATTTT

j_gene: TRBJ1-5
v_gene: TRBV5-1
abundance: .
d_gene: .
CDR3aa: CASSLSGENQPQHF
CDR3nt: TGCGCCAGCAGCTTGTCGGGGGAAAATCAGCCCCAGCATTTT

j_gene: TRBJ1-1
v_gene: TRBV6-6
abundance: once
d_gene: .
CDR3aa: CASSYSSGEAFF
CDR3nt: TGTGCCAGCAGTTACTCGTCAGGTGAAGCTTTCTTT

j_gene: TRBJ2-7
v_gene: TRBV27
abundance: few
d_gene: .
CDR3aa: CASYQPGPHEQYF
CDR3nt: TGTGCCAGCTATCAACCGGGACCCCATGAGCAGTACTTC

j_gene: TRBJ1-5
v_gene: TRBV5-6
abundance: .
d_gene: TRBD1
CDR3aa: CASSFSGTGVDQPQHF
CDR3nt: TGTGCCAGCAGCTTTTCCGGGACAGGGGTGGATCAGCCCCAGCATTTT

j_gene: TRBJ1-2
v_gene: TRBV29-1
abundance: .
d_gene: .
CDR3aa: CSVDSGYTF
CDR3nt: TGCAGCGTTGATTCTGGCTACACCTTC

j_gene: TRBJ2-1
v_gene: TRBV13
abundance: .
d_gene: .
CDR3aa: CASSRTGDSSNEQFF
CDR3nt: TGTGCCAGCAGCAGAACAGGGGACTCTTCGAATGAGCAGTTCTTC

j_gene: TRBJ1-2
v_gene: TRBV25-1
abundance: .
d_gene: .
CDR3aa: CASSKNSNYGYTF
CDR3nt: TGTGCCAGCAGTAAAAACAGCAACTATGGCTACACCTTC

j_gene: TRBJ2-5
v_gene: TRBV30
abundance: .
d_gene: .
CDR3aa: CAWSVGVQETQYF
CDR3nt: TGTGCCTGGAGTGTTGGGGTCCAAGAGACCCAGTACTTC

j_gene: TRBJ1-5
v_gene: TRBV2
abundance: .
d_gene: TRBD1
CDR3aa: CASTGTGGDQPQHF
CDR3nt: TGTGCCAGCACCGGGACAGGGGGCGACCAGCCCCAGCATTTT

j_gene: TRBJ2-3
v_gene: TRBV9
abundance: .
d_gene: TRBD1
CDR3aa: CASSTRGPTGTDTQYF
CDR3nt: TGTGCCAGCAGCACCAGGGGGCCAACTGGCACAGATACGCAGTATTTT

j_gene: TRBJ2-7
v_gene: TRBV2
abundance: .
d_gene: .
CDR3aa: CASSEPPALSYEQYF
CDR3nt: TGTGCCAGCAGTGAACCCCCGGCGCTTTCCTACGAGCAGTACTTC

j_gene: TRBJ2-1
v_gene: TRBV11-2
abundance: .
d_gene: TRBD2
CDR3aa: CASSLDRGGGAVEQFF
CDR3nt: TGTGCCAGCAGCTTAGATCGTGGCGGGGGGGCGGTTGAGCAGTTCTTC

j_gene: TRBJ2-7
v_gene: TRBV7-2
abundance: few
d_gene: TRBD1
CDR3aa: CASSGQQGAYEQYF
CDR3nt: TGTGCCAGCAGCGGACAGCAGGGGGCCTACGAGCAGTACTTC

j_gene: TRBJ2-1
v_gene: TRBV18
abundance: .
d_gene: .
CDR3aa: CASSPRQGHNEQFF
CDR3nt: TGTGCCAGCTCACCACGGCAGGGCCACAATGAGCAGTTCTTC

j_gene: TRBJ2-1
v_gene: TRBV6-5
abundance: few
d_gene: .
CDR3aa: CASSRDWGNEQFF
CDR3nt: TGTGCCAGCAGTCGGGACTGGGGCAATGAGCAGTTCTTC

j_gene: TRBJ2-1
v_gene: TRBV7-8
abundance: .
d_gene: .
CDR3aa: CASSINRAPYNEQFF
CDR3nt: TGTGCCAGCAGCATCAACAGGGCGCCCTACAATGAGCAGTTCTTC

j_gene: TRBJ1-4
v_gene: TRBV30
abundance: .
d_gene: TRBD1
CDR3aa: CAWSLTDRGNEKLFF
CDR3nt: TGTGCCTGGAGTTTAACGGACAGGGGTAATGAAAAACTGTTTTTT

j_gene: TRBJ2-5
v_gene: TRBV14
abundance: .
d_gene: .
CDR3aa: CASSRHMASQETQYF
CDR3nt: TGTGCCAGCAGCCGGCACATGGCCTCCCAAGAGACCCAGTACTTC

j_gene: TRBJ2-3
v_gene: TRBV4-1
abundance: .
d_gene: .
CDR3aa: CASSRTLGGTDTQYF
CDR3nt: TGCGCCAGCAGCCGCACTCTAGGGGGCACAGATACGCAGTATTTT

j_gene: TRBJ2-5
v_gene: TRBV29-1
abundance: .
d_gene: TRBD1
CDR3aa: CSARDRERETQYF
CDR3nt: TGCAGCGCCCGAGACAGGGAAAGGGAGACCCAGTACTTC

j_gene: TRBJ1-1
v_gene: TRBV30
abundance: .
d_gene: .
CDR3aa: CAWAWLATEAFF
CDR3nt: TGTGCCTGGGCTTGGCTGGCCACTGAAGCTTTCTTT

j_gene: TRBJ2-5
v_gene: TRBV11-2
abundance: few
d_gene: .
CDR3aa: CASSPGAGRETQYF
CDR3nt: TGTGCCAGCAGCCCAGGGGCAGGGCGAGAGACCCAGTACTTC

j_gene: TRBJ1-1
v_gene: TRBV5-1
abundance: few
d_gene: .
CDR3aa: CASSLGLLGRLARAFF
CDR3nt: TGCGCCAGCAGCTTGGGCCTGCTCGGTCGGCTTGCTCGGGCTTTCTTT

j_gene: TRBJ2-7
v_gene: TRBV4-3
abundance: .
d_gene: TRBD2
CDR3aa: CASSQDGRGGSNEQYF
CDR3nt: TGCGCCAGCAGCCAAGATGGACGGGGGGGATCCAACGAGCAGTACTTC

j_gene: TRBJ1-1
v_gene: TRBV29-1
abundance: .
d_gene: .
CDR3aa: CSVEFGFGQPNTEAFF
CDR3nt: TGCAGCGTTGAATTTGGGTTTGGACAGCCGAACACTGAAGCTTTCTTT

j_gene: TRBJ2-1
v_gene: TRBV15
abundance: once
d_gene: TRBD2
CDR3aa: CATSRAVLAGGNEQFF
CDR3nt: TGTGCCACCAGCAGAGCCGTATTAGCGGGGGGCAATGAGCAGTTCTTC

j_gene: TRBJ1-2
v_gene: TRBV7-9
abundance: few
d_gene: .
CDR3aa: CASSFVRTMHGYTF
CDR3nt: TGTGCCAGCAGCTTTGTAAGGACAATGCATGGCTACACCTTC

j_gene: TRBJ2-3
v_gene: TRBV5-1
abundance: few
d_gene: .
CDR3aa: CASSITPGSGNTQYF
CDR3nt: TGCGCCAGCAGCATAACCCCCGGGTCAGGGAATACGCAGTATTTT

j_gene: TRBJ1-6
v_gene: TRBV19
abundance: .
d_gene: TRBD1
CDR3aa: CASSAQGVSNSPLHF
CDR3nt: TGTGCCAGTAGTGCTCAGGGGGTTAGTAATTCACCCCTCCACTTT

j_gene: TRBJ2-3
v_gene: TRBV30
abundance: .
d_gene: TRBD2
CDR3aa: CAWGKGVAGGRLDTQYF
CDR3nt: TGTGCCTGGGGTAAAGGCGTAGCGGGGGGTCGTTTGGATACGCAGTATTTT

j_gene: TRBJ1-5
v_gene: TRBV30
abundance: .
d_gene: .
CDR3aa: CAWTGNSNQPQHF
CDR3nt: TGTGCCTGGACAGGAAATAGCAATCAGCCCCAGCATTTT

j_gene: TRBJ1-6
v_gene: TRBV14
abundance: .
d_gene: .
CDR3aa: CASSRRDYNSPLHF
CDR3nt: TGTGCCAGCAGCCGCAGGGATTATAATTCACCCCTCCACTTT

j_gene: TRBJ2-7
v_gene: TRBV14
abundance: .
d_gene: .
CDR3aa: CASSQEGIYEQYF
CDR3nt: TGTGCCAGCAGCCAAGAAGGGATCTACGAGCAGTACTTC

j_gene: TRBJ2-1
v_gene: TRBV27
abundance: .
d_gene: .
CDR3aa: CATVRETEQFF
CDR3nt: TGTGCCACTGTTCGTGAGACAGAGCAGTTCTTC

j_gene: TRBJ2-7
v_gene: TRBV6-5
abundance: .
d_gene: .
CDR3aa: CASTRDGTYEQYF
CDR3nt: TGTGCCAGCACCCGGGACGGCACCTACGAGCAGTACTTC

j_gene: TRBJ1-5
v_gene: TRBV29-1
abundance: few
d_gene: TRBD1
CDR3aa: CSVLYRGDQPQHF
CDR3nt: TGCAGCGTCCTATACAGGGGGGATCAGCCCCAGCATTTT

j_gene: TRBJ1-1
v_gene: TRBV29-1
abundance: few
d_gene: .
CDR3aa: CSVVWARGLNTEAFF
CDR3nt: TGCAGCGTTGTTTGGGCGAGGGGCCTGAACACTGAAGCTTTCTTT

j_gene: TRBJ2-7
v_gene: TRBV25-1
abundance: .
d_gene: .
CDR3aa: CASSGQASGEQYF
CDR3nt: TGTGCCAGCAGTGGACAGGCTTCAGGCGAGCAGTACTTC

j_gene: TRBJ2-5
v_gene: TRBV10-3
abundance: .
d_gene: .
CDR3aa: CAISESPLAPLETQYF
CDR3nt: TGTGCCATCAGTGAGTCGCCCCTAGCTCCCCTGGAGACCCAGTACTTC

j_gene: TRBJ2-5
v_gene: TRBV28
abundance: .
d_gene: .
CDR3aa: CATDNLKGTQYF
CDR3nt: TGTGCGACGGACAACCTGAAGGGGACCCAGTACTTC

j_gene: TRBJ1-4
v_gene: TRBV29-1
abundance: .
d_gene: .
CDR3aa: CSVALWGDEKLFF
CDR3nt: TGCAGCGTCGCCCTGTGGGGCGATGAAAAACTGTTTTTT

j_gene: TRBJ2-3
v_gene: TRBV30
abundance: .
d_gene: .
CDR3aa: CAWSVHVGALDTQYF
CDR3nt: TGTGCCTGGAGTGTACACGTGGGGGCCCTAGATACGCAGTATTTT

j_gene: TRBJ2-2
v_gene: TRBV7-8
abundance: .
d_gene: TRBD1
CDR3aa: CASSSQGRGLGTGELFF
CDR3nt: TGTGCCAGCAGCTCGCAGGGCAGGGGGCTCGGAACCGGGGAGCTGTTTTTT

j_gene: TRBJ2-5
v_gene: TRBV9
abundance: .
d_gene: TRBD2
CDR3aa: CASSLGGTKETQYF
CDR3nt: TGTGCCAGCAGCTTGGGAGGGACTAAGGAGACCCAGTACTTC

j_gene: TRBJ2-1
v_gene: TRBV29-1
abundance: .
d_gene: .
CDR3aa: CSAELISSYNEQFF
CDR3nt: TGCAGCGCCGAACTAATAAGTTCCTACAATGAGCAGTTCTTC

j_gene: TRBJ2-4
v_gene: TRBV29-1
abundance: .
d_gene: .
CDR3aa: CSVAQSFNIQYF
CDR3nt: TGCAGCGTTGCACAGTCCTTCAACATTCAGTACTTC

j_gene: TRBJ1-6
v_gene: TRBV2
abundance: .
d_gene: .
CDR3aa: CASSDRSTDSPLHF
CDR3nt: TGTGCCAGCAGTGACAGGTCGACTGATTCACCCCTCCACTTT

j_gene: TRBJ1-2
v_gene: TRBV29-1
abundance: .
d_gene: .
CDR3aa: CSVGVFGGVGYTF
CDR3nt: TGCAGCGTTGGAGTGTTCGGGGGTGTTGGCTACACCTTC

j_gene: TRBJ2-7
v_gene: TRBV4-2
abundance: .
d_gene: .
CDR3aa: CASSQDRGGSSYEQYF
CDR3nt: TGTGCCAGCAGCCAAGACCGAGGGGGGTCCTCCTACGAGCAGTACTTC

j_gene: TRBJ1-2
v_gene: TRBV6-5
abundance: .
d_gene: .
CDR3aa: CASLSPYGYTF
CDR3nt: TGTGCCAGCCTTTCGCCGTATGGCTACACCTTC

j_gene: TRBJ1-1
v_gene: TRBV30
abundance: .
d_gene: .
CDR3aa: CAWSVRRAGRKTLGTEAFF
CDR3nt: TGTGCCTGGAGTGTACGTAGGGCAGGTCGTAAAACCCTGGGCACTGAAGCTTTCTTT